What follows describes a single T cell receptor beta chain. This sample stems from a study of blood T cell repertoires in COVID-19. Study-wide context: Samples came from the United States, Italy and Spain, spanning acute and convalescent COVID-19. From T cells, B-cell-depleted T cells, or PBMCs came the material, which was cDNA or gDNA.

Seattle patients were enrolled during active infection and followed longitudinally. This CDR3 is 15 amino acids long. Germline V gives CDR1 LNHDA, CDR2 SQIVND (reference sequence). Trimming removed 4 bases from V and 2 bases from J; junction bases left unmatched: 2. In the authors' methods: Estimation of nucleated cell counts relied on the amplification of reference gene primers. TCRdb's table, derived via immunoSEQ multiplex PCR, lists solely in-frame clones and lacks some. The DNA was the basis for D and trimming; V, J and clone size are from that table. The sample comprises 220,000 or so clones, 82% of which are singletons, and 8% to 10% rests with the top ten.

The chain joins TRBV19 to TRBJ2-2, with 9 bases fitting TRBD1. The sequenced sample was peripheral blood. The receptor's source is an elderly woman with COVID-19, enrolled during active disease. The CDR3 sequence is CASSRTGVNTGELFF. As DNA, the CDR3 is TGTGCCAGTAGTAGGACAGGGGTCAACACCGGGGAGCTGTTTTTT.